This T cell receptor beta chain was identified during a study of CD8+CD57+ T cells in acquired aplastic anemia. Study context: Yields of DNA that came from sorted CD4+ and CD8+ cells averaged approximately 3.5 ug.

CD8+CD57+ cell expansion had been shown by flow cytometry in patients chosen for sequencing. Patients were untreated when blood was sampled. The use of genomic DNA as template underpinned the TCR beta VDJ and CDR3 profiling. Using its own MiXCR run on the reads, TCRdb lists one record per CDR3 protein. The repertoire holds about 170,000 distinct CDR3 sequences, about 45% seen once, with roughly 1.2% in the top ten. Findings of the study overall: Researchers report that about 29 CD8+ CDR3 sequences appeared in both patients and controls.

To note about this clonotype: Antigen: not known. Germline is not matched at one junction end, which may reflect a read error.

The CDR3 covers 17 residues. Germline CDR1 reads LNHDA; CDR2 reads SQIVND (reference sequence). The clonotype comes from a human donor with aplastic anemia. The chain is built from TRBV19 and TRBJ2-5, with D possibly TRBD1 on 7 matching bases. The sample consisted of sorted CD4+, CD8+, or CD8+CD57+ T cells (not recorded which) from PBMCs. Here the CDR3 reads CASSIVPTGRSQGTQYF. The DNA for the CDR3 is TGTGCCAGTAGTATAGTTCCGACAGGGAGGAGCCAAGGGACCCAGTACTTC.